The clone carrying this T cell receptor (beta chain) showed up just a few times. The antigen remains undetermined. The authors obtained over 95% purity in all sorted populations. This entry is derived from a study of beta chain features in type 1 diabetes. Trimming pared 3 bases from V and 1 base from J, leaving 9 bases between. The CDR3 runs to 13 residues. Germline V CDR1 and CDR2: SQVTM, ANQGSEA. What was sequenced were expressed TCRB transcripts, since all of the isolated RNA had been reverse transcribed. Data came from immunoSEQ multiplex PCR; TCRdb stores just in-frame clones and leaves some out. Among about 400,000 clones listed, roughly an eighth were seen once. Findings and limits, study-wide: Shorter TCRB CDR3s, moderately but significantly so, marked every one of the four CD4+ subsets in Type 1 diabetes patients.

Material for sequencing was naive CD4+ T cells from blood. The origin of this receptor is a woman aged 18 to 35 with type 1 diabetes. The rearrangement uses TRBV29-1 and TRBJ2-5; no reliable D call. CDR3 nucleotides: TGCAGCGTTGACTTCTCCAGCCAAGAGACCCAGTACTTC. Its protein product is CSVDFSSQETQYF. Full variable domain (missing parts from reference TRBV29-1 and TRBJ2-5): SAVISQKPSRDICQRGTSLTIQCQVDSQVTMMFWYRQQPGQSLTLIATANQGSEATYESGFVIDKFPISRPNLTFSTLTVSNMSPEDSSIYLCSVDFSSQETQYFGPGTRLLVL.